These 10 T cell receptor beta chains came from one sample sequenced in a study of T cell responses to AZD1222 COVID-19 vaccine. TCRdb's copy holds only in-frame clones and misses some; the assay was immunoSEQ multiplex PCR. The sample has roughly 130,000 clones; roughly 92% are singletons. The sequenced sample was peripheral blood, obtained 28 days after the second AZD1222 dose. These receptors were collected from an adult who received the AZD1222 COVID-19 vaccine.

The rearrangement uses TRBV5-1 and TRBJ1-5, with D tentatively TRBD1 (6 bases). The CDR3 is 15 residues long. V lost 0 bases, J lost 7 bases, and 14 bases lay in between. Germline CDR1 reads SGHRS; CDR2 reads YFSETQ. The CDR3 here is CASSLGGGQGQPQHF. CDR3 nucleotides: TGCGCCAGCAGCTTGGGTGGGGGGCAAGGACAGCCCCAGCATTTT. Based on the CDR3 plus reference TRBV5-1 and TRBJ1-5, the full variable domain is KAGVTQTPRYLIKTRGQQVTLSCSPISGHRSVSWYQQTPGQGLQFLFEYFSETQRNKGNFPGRFSGRQFSNSRSEMNVSTLELGDSALYLCASSLGGGQGQPQHFGDGTRLSIL.

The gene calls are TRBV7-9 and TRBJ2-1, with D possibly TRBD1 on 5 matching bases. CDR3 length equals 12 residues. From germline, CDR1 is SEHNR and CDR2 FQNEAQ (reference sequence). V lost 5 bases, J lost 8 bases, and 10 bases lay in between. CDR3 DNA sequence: TGTGCCAGCAGCCAAAGGGGTGATGAGCAGTTCTTC. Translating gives CASSQRGDEQFF. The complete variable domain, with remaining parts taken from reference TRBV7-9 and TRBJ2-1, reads DTGVSQNPRHKITKRGQNVTFRCDPISEHNRLYWYRQTLGQGPEFLTYFQNEAQLEKSRLLSDRFSAERPKGSFSTLEIQRTEQGDSAMYLCASSQRGDEQFFGPGTRLTVL.

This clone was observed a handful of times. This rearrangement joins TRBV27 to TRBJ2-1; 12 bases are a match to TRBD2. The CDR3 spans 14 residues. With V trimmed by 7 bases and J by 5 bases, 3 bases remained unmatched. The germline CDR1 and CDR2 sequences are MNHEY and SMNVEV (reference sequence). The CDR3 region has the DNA TGTGCCAGCACACTAGCGGGAGGCCACAATGAGCAGTTCTTC. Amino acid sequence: CASTLAGGHNEQFF.

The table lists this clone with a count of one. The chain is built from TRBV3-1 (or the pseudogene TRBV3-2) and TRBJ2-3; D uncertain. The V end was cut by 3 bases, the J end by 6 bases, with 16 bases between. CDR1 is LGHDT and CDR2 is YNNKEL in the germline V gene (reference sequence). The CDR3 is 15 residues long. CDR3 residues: CASSQGASRVDTQYF. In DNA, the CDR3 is TGTGCCAGCAGCCAGGGTGCCTCCCGGGTGGATACGCAGTATTTT.

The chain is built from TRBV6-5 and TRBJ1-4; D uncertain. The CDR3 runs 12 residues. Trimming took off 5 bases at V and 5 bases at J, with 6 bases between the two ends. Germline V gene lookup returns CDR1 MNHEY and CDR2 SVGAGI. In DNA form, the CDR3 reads TGTGCCAGCAGTCGCGCCAATGAAAAACTGTTTTTT. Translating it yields CASSRANEKLFF.

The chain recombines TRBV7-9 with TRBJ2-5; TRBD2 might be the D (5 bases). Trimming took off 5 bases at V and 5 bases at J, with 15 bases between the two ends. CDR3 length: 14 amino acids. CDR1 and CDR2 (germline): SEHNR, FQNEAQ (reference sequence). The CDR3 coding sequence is TGTGCCAGCAGCCCGATTGAGGGAAAGGAGACCCAGTACTTC. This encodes CASSPIEGKETQYF.

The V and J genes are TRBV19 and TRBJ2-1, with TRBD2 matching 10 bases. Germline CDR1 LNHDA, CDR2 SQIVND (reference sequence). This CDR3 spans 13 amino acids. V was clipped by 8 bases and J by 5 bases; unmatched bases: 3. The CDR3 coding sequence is TGTGCCAGTCGGCTAGCGGGGGACAATGAGCAGTTCTTC. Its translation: CASRLAGDNEQFF.

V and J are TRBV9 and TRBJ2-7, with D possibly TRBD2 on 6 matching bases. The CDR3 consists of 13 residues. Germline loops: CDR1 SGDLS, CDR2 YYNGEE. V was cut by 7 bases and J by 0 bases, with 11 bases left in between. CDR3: CASGGVSSYEQYF. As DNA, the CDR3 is TGTGCCAGCGGCGGGGTTAGCTCCTACGAGCAGTACTTC.

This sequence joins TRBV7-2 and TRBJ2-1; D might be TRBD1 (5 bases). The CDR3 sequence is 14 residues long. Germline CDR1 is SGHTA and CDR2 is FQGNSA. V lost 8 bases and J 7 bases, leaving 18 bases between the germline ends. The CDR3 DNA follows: TGTGCCAGCGGCAGACAGATACTGGGGAATGAGCAGTTCTTC. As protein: CASGRQILGNEQFF. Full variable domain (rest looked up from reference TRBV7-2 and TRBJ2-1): GAGVSQSPSNKVTEKGKDVELRCDPISGHTALYWYRQSLGQGLEFLIYFQGNSAPDKSGLPSDRFSAERTGGSVSTLTIQRTQQEDSAVYLCASGRQILGNEQFFGPGTRLTVL.

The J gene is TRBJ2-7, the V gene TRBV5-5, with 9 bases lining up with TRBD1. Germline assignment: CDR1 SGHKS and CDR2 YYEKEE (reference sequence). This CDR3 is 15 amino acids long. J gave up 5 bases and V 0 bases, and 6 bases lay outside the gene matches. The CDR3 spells CASSLAWTGVHEQYF. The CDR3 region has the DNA TGTGCCAGCAGCTTGGCCTGGACAGGGGTCCACGAGCAGTACTTC.